This note documents a single T cell receptor (beta chain) sequence. Antigen unknown. This specimen comes from a study of graft-versus-host responses after intestinal transplantation. Looking at the study overall: Induction with anti-thymocyte globulin, then tacrolimus and steroids for roughly 3 years, was given to all recipients.

This CDR3 contains 16 residues. Germline V CDR1 and CDR2: MDHEN, SYDVKM. V lost 7 bases to trimming and J lost 2 bases; unmatched junction nucleotides: 12. The table came from immunoSEQ multiplex PCR; TCRdb's copy has only in-frame clones and leaves some out. Among 77,000 or so clones listed, approximately 94% were seen once. Findings of the study overall: Those patients showing graft-donor T cell macrochimerism displayed high graft-versus-host to host-versus-graft clonal ratios in allografts.

Sequences were derived from unstimulated CD8+ T cells sorted from spleen or lymph node cells, sampled before intestinal transplant. This chain uses TRBV28 with TRBJ1-1, with 8 bases aligning to TRBD1. The receptor was isolated from a human donor who received an intestinal transplant. Here the CDR3 reads CASNEGTGMINTEAFF. The DNA for the CDR3 is TGTGCCAGCAACGAGGGGACAGGAATGATAAACACTGAAGCTTTCTTT.